The 15 T cell receptor beta chains reported below all come from one sample, sequenced in a study of OX40 agonist ivuxolimab in advanced cancers. Sequencing used immunoSEQ multiplex PCR; TCRdb keeps in-frame clones, though not all of them. Seen here are 75,000 to 100,000 clones, about 90% observed once, and the top ten hold 5.5%. The sequencing here drew on CD4+ or CD8+ T cells sorted from blood, taken in a trial of the OX40 agonist ivuxolimab. All receptors come from an adult with an advanced solid tumor such as melanoma, head and neck, liver or kidney cancer.

This chain joins TRBV5-6 and TRBJ2-7; 8 positions agree with TRBD2. V lost 6 bases, J lost 1 base, and 12 bases stayed unmatched. Germline V gene sequence: CDR1 SGHDT, CDR2 YYEEEE. The CDR3 covers 16 residues. In DNA form, the CDR3 reads TGTGCCAGCACCGACGGGGGGGCGCTTGGTTCCTACGAGCAGTACTTC. This encodes CASTDGGALGSYEQYF.

V and J are TRBV27 and TRBJ2-1; a possible D gene is TRBD1 (6 bases). The CDR3 runs to 14 residues. Germline CDR1 is MNHEY and CDR2 is SMNVEV (reference sequence). V dropped 2 bases and J dropped 5 bases, with 10 bases sitting between them. CDR3 sequence (DNA): TGTGCCAGCAGTTTACGGACAGCGAACAATGAGCAGTTCTTC. This sequence encodes CASSLRTANNEQFF.

The J gene is TRBJ1-1, the V gene TRBV30; D is ambiguous. The germline gives CDR1 GTSNPN, CDR2 SVGIG (reference sequence). The CDR3 consists of 11 residues. Trimming shortened V by 0 bases and J by 5 bases, and 4 bases separated the two germline ends. CDR3 residues: CAWSVLTEAFF. The CDR3, as DNA: TGTGCCTGGAGTGTGTTGACTGAAGCTTTCTTT.

This chain joins TRBV6-5 and TRBJ2-7; weak D call: TRBD1 (6 bases). V lost 0 bases, J lost 3 bases, and 12 bases lay in between. Germline V gives CDR1 MNHEY, CDR2 SVGAGI. The CDR3 is 15 amino acids. CDR3 sequence reads: CASSYSNGGGYEQYF. CDR3 nucleotides: TGTGCCAGCAGTTACTCGAATGGGGGCGGCTACGAGCAGTACTTC.

CDR3 in amino acids: CASMRTPSSLGPQHF. CDR3 in DNA: TGTGCCAGCATGCGGACACCAAGTAGCCTAGGGCCCCAGCATTTT. V gene TRBV6-1 combines with J gene TRBJ1-5; a weak D match, TRBD1 (5 bases). V was clipped by 7 bases and J by 9 bases, with 22 bases between them. This CDR3 is built from 15 residues. CDR1 and CDR2 (germline): MNHNS, SASEGT.

The V call is TRBV29-1, the J call TRBJ2-7; D is ambiguous. CDR3 length: 14 amino acids. V gave up 6 bases and J gave up 0 bases, with 15 bases separating them. Germline-derived CDR1 and CDR2 are SQVTM and ANQGSEA. The CDR3 is CSVADRRFSYEQYF. CDR3 DNA: TGCAGCGTCGCTGATCGGCGATTCTCCTACGAGCAGTACTTC.

The chain employs TRBV5-4 and TRBJ1-2; TRBD1 aligns across 9 bases. The CDR3 contains 16 residues. The V segment lost 5 bases and the J segment 3 bases; nucleotides outside the gene matches: 11. CDR1 is SGHNT and CDR2 is YYREEE in the germline V gene (reference sequence). The CDR3 bases are TGTGCCAGCAGTCAGGGACAGGGCCGCGGATACTATGGCTACACCTTC. Its protein is CASSQGQGRGYYGYTF.

The chain has TRBV11-3 and TRBJ2-2; D gene uncertain. The CDR3 contains 12 residues. Germline V gene lookup returns CDR1 SGHNT and CDR2 YENEEA. The V gene lost 2 bases and the J gene lost 5 bases, with 3 bases spanning the gap. In DNA form, the CDR3 reads TGTGCCAGCAGCTTATGGACCGGGGAGCTGTTTTTT. This translates into CASSLWTGELFF.

V and J are TRBV7-2 and TRBJ1-2; D is unresolved. Between the trimmed V and J ends, which lost 4 bases and 3 bases, there was a span of 21 bases. The length of the CDR3 is 17 residues. Germline V gene sequence: CDR1 SGHTA, CDR2 FQGNSA. This CDR3 reads CASSSLREARSYYGYTF. Written as DNA, the CDR3 is TGTGCCAGCAGCTCCTTGCGGGAGGCTAGGTCGTACTATGGCTACACCTTC.

The chain carries TRBV7-8 and TRBJ2-1; 8 positions agree with TRBD2. The CDR3 totals 16 residues. Trimming removed 5 bases from V and 8 bases from J; junction bases left unmatched: 14. The V gene's germline CDR1 is SGHVS and CDR2 FQNEAQ. CDR3: CASSPRGGAVFDEQFF. The CDR3 DNA reads TGTGCCAGCAGCCCCCGGGGGGGGGCCGTTTTTGATGAGCAGTTCTTC.

The chain links TRBV13 to TRBJ2-7, with TRBD1 matching 9 bases. V was clipped by 4 bases and J by 1 base; unmatched bases: 14. Germline lookup yields CDR1 PRHDT and CDR2 FYEKMQ (reference sequence). This CDR3 contains 18 residues. CDR3 nucleotide sequence: TGTGCCAGCAGCTCCACCCTACGGACAGGGGCTACATCCTACGAGCAGTACTTC. This codes for CASSSTLRTGATSYEQYF.

The chain joins TRBV6-6 to TRBJ1-1, with TRBD1 matching over 8 bases. CDR1 is MNHNY and CDR2 is SVGAGI in the germline V gene (reference sequence). J gave up 0 bases and V 4 bases, and 4 bases lay outside the gene matches. CDR3 length: 15 residues. CDR3 amino acids: CASSSSTGVNTEAFF. The CDR3 nucleotides are TGTGCCAGCAGTTCGTCGACAGGGGTGAACACTGAAGCTTTCTTT.

The V and J genes are TRBV27 and TRBJ2-1; 11 bases fit TRBD2. Losses at the gene ends were 4 bases for V and 4 bases for J; bases not matched to a gene: 6. This CDR3 has 16 residues. Germline-derived CDR1 and CDR2 are MNHEY and SMNVEV (reference sequence). The CDR3 region is CASSSLAGGPYNEQFF. DNA of the CDR3: TGTGCCAGCAGTTCCTTAGCGGGAGGGCCATACAATGAGCAGTTCTTC.

For this clone: The germline gene is not matched at one end of the junction; a read error may be the cause. The chain employs TRBV10-3 and TRBJ1-6; 8 bases align to TRBD1. The CDR3 totals 14 residues. In germline, CDR1 is ENHRY, CDR2 SYGVKD. The CDR3 DNA follows: TGTGCCAGCAGTCAAGGACAGGGCTATTCACCCCTCCACTTT. Its protein product is CASSQGQGYSPLHF.

The chain uses TRBV6-5 and TRBJ2-7, with a possible D match to TRBD2 (5 bases). V lost 6 bases and J lost 8, with 17 bases in between. The length of the CDR3 is 13 residues. From germline, CDR1 is MNHEY and CDR2 SVGAGI. The CDR3 is CASRRGQASQQYF. The DNA for the CDR3 is TGTGCCAGCAGAAGAGGGCAAGCATCCCAGCAGTACTTC.